The 27 T cell receptor beta chains below come from one sample, sequenced in a study of cytomegalovirus exposure and HLA in healthy donors. TCRdb's copy holds only in-frame clones and misses some; the assay was immunoSEQ multiplex PCR. The sample carries 150,000 to 200,000 clones, roughly 80% recorded once. Input material: PBMCs. Receptors originate from a man aged 18 to 30 in good health and CMV-seropositive.

The rearrangement links TRBV28 to TRBJ2-6; TRBD1 might be the D (6 bases). Trimming took 6 bases from V and 0 from J, leaving 12 bases between them. CDR3 length: 16 amino acids. CDR1 is MDHEN, CDR2 SYDVKM, per germline. The CDR3 DNA is TGTGCCAGCAGCGCAGGGGCCCTCTCTGGGGCCAACGTCCTGACTTTC. Its translation: CASSAGALSGANVLTF. The whole variable domain, filled in from reference TRBV28 and TRBJ2-6, reads DVKVTQSSRYLVKRTGEKVFLECVQDMDHENMFWYRQDPGLGLRLIYFSYDVKMKEKGDIPEGYSVSREKKERFSLILESASTNQTSMYLCASSAGALSGANVLTFGAGSRLTVL.

The chain is built from TRBV7-2 and TRBJ2-7; 8 nucleotides agree with TRBD1. V shed 6 bases and J 3 bases; nucleotides not matched to a gene: 4. Germline CDR1 and CDR2: SGHTA and FQGNSA. This CDR3 spans 13 amino acids. In DNA form, the CDR3 reads TGTGCCAGCAGACGGACAGGGAACTACGAGCAGTACTTC. Translating it yields CASRRTGNYEQYF.

V gene TRBV6-1 combines with J gene TRBJ1-2; D call uncertain. V was pared by 8 bases and J by 3 bases, with 16 bases between. Germline CDR1 is MNHNS and CDR2 is SASEGT. CDR3 length: 14 residues. The CDR3 loop is CASLIRRGDYGYTF. Here the CDR3 DNA reads TGTGCCAGCTTAATTCGTCGGGGTGACTATGGCTACACCTTC.

This chain connects TRBV30 to TRBJ2-1; the D is unclear. With 3 bases removed from V and 2 bases from J, the gap between germline ends came to 5 bases. The V gene's germline CDR1 is GTSNPN and CDR2 SVGIG (reference sequence). CDR3 length equals 12 residues. In DNA form, the CDR3 reads TGTGCCTGGAGCCCCGCCTACAATGAGCAGTTCTTC. Protein: CAWSPAYNEQFF.

This clone has at least ten counts. The rearrangement joins TRBV19 to TRBJ1-1; D might be TRBD1 (5 bases). CDR1 and CDR2 (germline): LNHDA, SQIVND (reference sequence). There are 13 residues in the CDR3. The V and J ends lost 5 bases and 5 bases respectively, with 12 bases between them. As DNA, the CDR3 is TGTGCCAGTAGTCAGGGTTCTCTTACTGAAGCTTTCTTT. It encodes CASSQGSLTEAFF.

The chain links TRBV7-9 to TRBJ2-1; D unclear. This CDR3 contains 11 residues. V was clipped by 7 bases and J by 8 bases, with 9 bases between them. Germline V CDR1 and CDR2: SEHNR, FQNEAQ (reference sequence). CDR3 sequence reads: CASMFIHEQFF. In DNA form, the CDR3 reads TGTGCCAGCATGTTCATCCATGAGCAGTTCTTC. The whole variable domain, remainder taken from reference TRBV7-9 and TRBJ2-1, is DTGVSQNPRHKITKRGQNVTFRCDPISEHNRLYWYRQTLGQGPEFLTYFQNEAQLEKSRLLSDRFSAERPKGSFSTLEIQRTEQGDSAMYLCASMFIHEQFFGPGTRLTVL.

The chain combines TRBV27 with TRBJ2-7; 8 nucleotides align to TRBD1. This CDR3 spans 13 amino acids. Germline lookup yields CDR1 MNHEY and CDR2 SMNVEV (reference sequence). Losses at the gene ends were 8 bases for V and 3 bases for J; bases not matched to a gene: 6. For the CDR3, the DNA is TGTGCCAGCCGGGACAGGCTCTACTACGAGCAGTACTTC. Its protein product is CASRDRLYYEQYF.

The V and J genes are TRBV10-3 and TRBJ1-2, with 12 nucleotides matching TRBD1. The CDR3 is 15 amino acids. The V gene's germline CDR1 is ENHRY and CDR2 SYGVKD. The V segment lost 7 bases and the J segment 1 base; nucleotides outside the gene matches: 4. CDR3: CAITGQGALNYGYTF. The DNA for the CDR3 is TGTGCCATCACGGGACAGGGGGCCCTTAACTATGGCTACACCTTC.

The V call is TRBV29-1, the J call TRBJ2-3; perhaps TRBD2 as D (5 bases). Germline CDR1 and CDR2: SQVTM and ANQGSEA. The CDR3 extends over 14 amino acids. V lost 5 bases to trimming and J lost 0 bases, with 12 bases between them. CDR3 nucleotide sequence: TGCAGCGTTCTGGGAGCTATGAGCACAGATACGCAGTATTTT. Translation: CSVLGAMSTDTQYF.

The CDR3 DNA reads as TGTGCCAGTAGTATTGGCGGTCTGGCCCCAGATACGCAGTATTTT. Amino acids: CASSIGGLAPDTQYF. V gene TRBV19 combines with J gene TRBJ2-3; no definite D call. The CDR3 is 15 amino acids. V lost 3 bases and J 4 bases, leaving 14 bases between the germline ends. CDR1 and CDR2 (germline): LNHDA, SQIVND (reference sequence).

V usage is TRBV5-1 and J usage is TRBJ1-2, with TRBD1 matching over 9 bases. The length of the CDR3 is 16 residues. Germline CDR1 SGHRS, CDR2 YFSETQ. V shed 0 bases, J shed 2 bases, and the junction held 5 bases outside the gene matches. CDR3 amino acids: CASSLDTTGGNYGYTF. The CDR3 coding sequence is TGCGCCAGCAGCTTGGATACGACAGGGGGAAACTATGGCTACACCTTC.

This chain uses TRBV6-1 with TRBJ2-1; TRBD2 matches 9 bases. The CDR3 length is 15 residues. The germline V gene has CDR1 MNHNS and CDR2 SASEGT. Trimming cost V 6 bases and J 7 bases; bases outside gene matches: 10. CDR3 nucleotide sequence: TGTGCCAGCAGCGAGTCCGGGACTAGCAGGAATGAGCAGTTCTTC. It encodes CASSESGTSRNEQFF.

The chain couples TRBV7-8 to TRBJ2-3; D possibly corresponds to TRBD2 (6 bases). Germline V gene lookup returns CDR1 SGHVS and CDR2 FQNEAQ. The CDR3 is made up of 15 amino acids. V lost 6 bases and J 1 base, leaving 14 bases between the germline ends. The CDR3 loop reads CASSLRTGGTDTQYF. Written as DNA, the CDR3 is TGTGCCAGCAGTCTACGGACGGGAGGCACAGATACGCAGTATTTT.

This clone was observed a few times. V is TRBV2 and J is TRBJ1-1; D is ambiguous. The germline gives CDR1 SNHLY, CDR2 FYNNEI. Trimming removed 8 bases at V and 6 bases at J, with 13 bases between. This CDR3 comprises 12 residues. The CDR3 spells CASFIRRPEAFF. DNA for the CDR3: TGTGCCAGCTTTATAAGGAGACCTGAAGCTTTCTTT.

The chain employs TRBV2 and TRBJ2-3; 16 bases line up with TRBD2. Germline V lookup: CDR1 SNHLY, CDR2 FYNNEI. The V gene end was trimmed by 3 bases and the J gene end by 4 bases; junction bases not matched to a gene: 13. This CDR3 has 20 residues. The DNA for the CDR3 is TGTGCCAGCAGTGACACCGGGACTAGCGGGAGGGCCTTGTCCTCAGATACGCAGTATTTT. It translates to CASSDTGTSGRALSSDTQYF.

This clone was seen once. The chain recombines TRBV28 with TRBJ1-2, with 7 positions matching TRBD1. This CDR3 comprises 14 residues. CDR1 is MDHEN and CDR2 is SYDVKM in the germline V gene. After removal of 9 bases from V and 2 bases from J, the junction contained 9 bases not matched to a gene. The CDR3 DNA is TGTGCCAGTAAGGGGGCAGGGGTAAACTATGGCTACACCTTC. The encoded protein is CASKGAGVNYGYTF.

The chain combines TRBV7-2 with TRBJ2-7, with 7 bases lining up with TRBD2. The germline gives CDR1 SGHTA, CDR2 FQGNSA. The CDR3 sequence is 11 residues long. J gave up 9 bases and V 4 bases, and 3 bases lay outside the gene matches. The CDR3 loop reads CASSSGRGQYF. The CDR3 DNA sequence: TGTGCCAGCAGCTCGGGGAGGGGGCAGTACTTC.

About this clone: Within the sample, other DNA sequences also encode this same CDR3. The gene calls are TRBV28 and TRBJ1-5; a weak D match, TRBD1 (5 bases). V lost 6 bases to trimming and J lost 4 bases, with 7 bases between them. In germline, CDR1 is MDHEN, CDR2 SYDVKM. This CDR3 is built from 12 residues. CDR3 protein: CASRGGNQPQHF. In nucleotides, the CDR3 is TGTGCCAGCAGGGGGGGGAATCAGCCCCAGCATTTT.

The gene calls are TRBV5-4 and TRBJ1-1; D call uncertain. In germline, CDR1 is SGHNT, CDR2 YYREEE (reference sequence). The CDR3 totals 14 residues. With 4 bases removed from V and 4 bases from J, the gap between germline ends came to 14 bases. In nucleotides, the CDR3 is TGTGCCAGCAGCGCCTTAGGTGGGCTCACTGAAGCTTTCTTT. Amino acid sequence: CASSALGGLTEAFF.

The chain links TRBV28 to TRBJ1-4; D gene ambiguous. This CDR3 has 14 residues. The ends were cut back, 1 base at V and 0 bases at J, with 3 bases in the middle. Germline V lookup: CDR1 MDHEN, CDR2 SYDVKM. CDR3: CASSLLSTNEKLFF. The CDR3 DNA reads as TGTGCCAGCAGTTTATTATCAACTAATGAAAAACTGTTTTTT.

The chain links TRBV7-7 to TRBJ2-3; D gene ambiguous. Germline CDR1 and CDR2: SSHAT and FNYEAQ (reference sequence). CDR3 length: 16 residues. V was pared by 6 bases and J by 0 bases, with 16 bases between. This chain's CDR3 is CASSRSADTSTDTQYF. In nucleotides, the CDR3 is TGTGCCAGCAGTCGGAGCGCGGATACTAGCACAGATACGCAGTATTTT.

The chain's CDR3 is CASRRGQGVKEQYF. Written as DNA, the CDR3 is TGTGCCAGCAGGCGGGGACAGGGGGTAAAAGAGCAGTACTTC. The J gene is TRBJ2-7, the V gene TRBV2; 11 positions agree with TRBD1. Germline V CDR1 and CDR2: SNHLY, FYNNEI. The length of the CDR3 is 14 residues. Germline trimming cut 6 bases from V and 7 bases from J; bases unmatched to any gene: 8.

V gene TRBV28 combines with J gene TRBJ2-7, with 11 bases fitting TRBD2. The CDR3 has 14 amino acids. V was pared by 5 bases and J by 4 bases, with 4 bases of the junction left unmatched. The germline gives CDR1 MDHEN, CDR2 SYDVKM. CDR3 amino acids: CASSLTSGSYEQYF. The CDR3, as DNA: TGTGCCAGCAGTCTTACTAGCGGGAGTTACGAGCAGTACTTC.

J is TRBJ2-7 and V is TRBV29-1; D is perhaps TRBD1 (5 bases). Germline lookup yields CDR1 SQVTM and CDR2 ANQGSEA. The CDR3 loop spans 10 amino acids. V lost 4 bases and J lost 6, with 7 bases in between. The CDR3 loop reads CSVVQGEQYF. The CDR3 DNA sequence: TGCAGCGTTGTGCAGGGCGAGCAGTACTTC.

This chain connects TRBV23-1 to TRBJ1-1, with a tentative D call TRBD1 (6 bases). TRBV23-1 is assigned to the ORF class and has an uncertain function. The CDR3 spans 13 residues. Trimming cost V 6 bases and J 6 bases, with 14 bases left between them. The CDR3: CASRPIQGAEAFF. CDR3 nucleotides: TGCGCCAGCAGGCCAATACAGGGAGCTGAAGCTTTCTTT.

This clone was seen once. The V and J genes are TRBV4-2 and TRBJ2-5; D remains ambiguous. Germline V gene data show CDR1 as LGHNA and CDR2 as YNFKEQ. V lost 4 bases and J 3 bases, leaving 12 bases between the germline ends. The CDR3 sequence is 14 residues long. CDR3 in DNA: TGTGCCAGCAGCCCACAGAGTACCAAAGAGACCCAGTACTTC. Translated, it gives CASSPQSTKETQYF.

The J gene is TRBJ2-1, the V gene TRBV9; 9 nucleotides align to TRBD2. V gave up 0 bases and J gave up 10 bases; unmatched junction bases: 5. CDR1 SGDLS and CDR2 YYNGEE come from the germline V gene. The CDR3 consists of 14 residues. This CDR3 reads CASSVDGGLAEQFF. The CDR3 nucleotides read TGTGCCAGCAGCGTAGATGGAGGACTAGCGGAGCAGTTCTTC.